Listed here is a single T cell receptor beta chain. This record comes from a study of T cell changes during pregnancy in multiple sclerosis. Assay used: immunoSEQ multiplex PCR; TCRdb lists only in-frame clones, some missing. The sample holds some 120,000 clones, 96% seen once. Germline lookup yields CDR1 MNHEY and CDR2 SMNVEV (reference sequence). The CDR3 covers 17 residues. The V segment lost 5 bases and the J segment 2 bases; nucleotides outside the gene matches: 7. The sample in question was peripheral blood, obtained after pregnancy. The receptor was derived from a female donor with multiple sclerosis, enrolled in a pregnancy study. The rearrangement joins TRBV27 to TRBJ2-3; 13 bases agree with TRBD2. In DNA form, the CDR3 reads TGTGCCAGCAGTGACGGACTAGCGGGAGTTTCCACAGATACGCAGTATTTT. Encoded protein: CASSDGLAGVSTDTQYF.